Below are 5 T cell receptor beta chains sequenced from a single sample in a study of cytomegalovirus exposure and HLA in healthy donors. The primer mix had 60 Vbeta and 13 Jbeta primers. Assay used: immunoSEQ multiplex PCR; TCRdb lists only in-frame clones, some missing. This sample has around 180,000 clones, with about four fifths found just once. The sample consisted of PBMCs. The receptors come from a boy aged 5-17 years in good health and CMV-seronegative.

As DNA, the CDR3 is TGTGCCAGCAGCTTAAGTGTGGCGGGGGGGCCCTACGAGCAGTACTTC. Encoded protein: CASSLSVAGGPYEQYF. This sequence joins TRBV7-3 and TRBJ2-7; 9 bases are shared with TRBD2. Germline-derived CDR1 and CDR2 are SGHTA and FQGTGA. This CDR3 region has 16 residues. V lost 1 base and J lost 2; bases outside the gene matches: 6.

The genes are TRBV6-5 and TRBJ2-7, with 10 positions matching TRBD1. The trim removed 0 bases at V and 4 bases at J, leaving 3 bases unmatched. This CDR3 contains 15 residues. Germline V lookup: CDR1 MNHEY, CDR2 SVGAGI. Here the CDR3 DNA reads TGTGCCAGCAGTTACTCGGGACAGGGGCAGTACGAGCAGTACTTC. This sequence encodes CASSYSGQGQYEQYF.

The chain links TRBV9 to TRBJ1-5; no clear D. The V gene's germline CDR1 is SGDLS and CDR2 YYNGEE. Trimming removed 3 bases at V and 4 bases at J, with 14 bases between. The CDR3 consists of 15 residues. In DNA form, the CDR3 reads TGTGCCAGCAGCGGAGCAGGAGGGCTTAATCAGCCCCAGCATTTT. Its protein product is CASSGAGGLNQPQHF. The whole variable domain, filled in from reference TRBV9 and TRBJ1-5, reads DSGVTQTPKHLITATGQRVTLRCSPRSGDLSVYWYQQSLDQGLQFLIQYYNGEERAKGNILERFSAQQFPDLHSELNLSSLELGDSALYFCASSGAGGLNQPQHFGDGTRLSIL.

Remarks on this clone: An end of the junction differs from the germline gene, which may be a read error. The V gene is TRBV7-8, the J gene TRBJ1-5; 8 nucleotides line up with TRBD1. Germline V lookup: CDR1 SGHVS, CDR2 FQNEAQ. This CDR3 has 14 residues. The CDR3 DNA reads TGTGCCAGCAGATTAGGGACAGGCTATCAGCCCCAGCATTTT. This encodes CASRLGTGYQPQHF. The complete variable domain, with remaining parts taken from reference TRBV7-8 and TRBJ1-5, reads GAGVSQSPRYKVAKRGQDVALRCDPISGHVSLFWYQQALGQGPEFLTYFQNEAQLDKSGLPSDRFFAERPEGSVSTLKIQRTQQEDSAVYLCASRLGTGYQPQHFGDGTRLSIL.

This chain uses TRBV6-5 with TRBJ1-2, with D unresolved. CDR3 length: 14 residues. Trimming stripped 7 bases from V and 4 bases from J, with 16 bases between. The germline CDR1 and CDR2 sequences are MNHEY and SVGAGI. The CDR3 reads CASTRPGEVYGYTF. The CDR3 coding sequence is TGTGCCAGCACCCGCCCCGGAGAGGTCTATGGCTACACCTTC.